These T cell receptor beta chains were read from a single sample in a study of blood T cell repertoires in COVID-19. Using immunoSEQ multiplex PCR, the repertoire was profiled, and TCRdb retains in-frame clones only, with some absent. The data hold some 270,000 clones, with around 86% observed a single time. The sample was peripheral blood. The source is a man aged 45 to 65 with acute or convalescent COVID-19. CDR3s leave out the opening cysteine and the closing phenylalanine or tryptophan.

>TRBV15|TRBJ2-5
ATSRDPGGETQY
>TRBV20-1|TRBJ1-4
SASPGTENEKLF
>TRBV3-1/TRBV3-2|TRBJ1-6
ASSQKGQGANSPLH
>TRBV24-1|TRBJ2-7
ATSKTGHEQY
>TRBV6-5|TRBJ1-1
ASSFQPRSHGTEAF
>TRBV12-3/TRBV12-4|TRBJ1-5
ASIPGSNTPQH
>TRBV7-3|TRBJ2-5
ASSSSGVEETQY
>TRBV9|TRBJ2-7
ASSVGQGIGEQY
>TRBV2|TRBJ2-1
ASSETRVRVLNEQF
>TRBV9|TRBJ1-1
ASSPWQGLNTEAF
>TRBV5-5|TRBJ2-3
ASSSLPMKDTQY
>TRBV6-5|TRBJ1-2
ASNSRGSLYGYT
>TRBV6-5|TRBJ2-7
ASSYGTGDYEQY
>TRBV30|TRBJ2-1
AWSVQGQGGKQF
>TRBV10-3|TRBJ1-1
AILRAGDTEAF
>TRBV5-1|TRBJ2-3
ASSLGQGLDTQY
>TRBV7-3|TRBJ2-1
ASSSLTSVSYNEQF
>TRBV10-3|TRBJ1-5
ATAPTGNGQPQH
>TRBV6-5|TRBJ1-1
ASTKTANTEAF
>TRBV6-4|TRBJ2-2
ASSPGLSPGGELF
>TRBV27|TRBJ1-1
ASSSHRGGTEAF
>TRBV11-2|TRBJ1-1
ASSLMTTPRTEAF